This entry concerns a single T cell receptor (beta chain). TCRdb re-analysed the 5' RACE reads in MiXCR, keeping a single row per CDR3 protein. This sample yields a few hundred thousand distinct CDR3 sequences, of which 7.5% to 10% are seen a single time; 2.5% to 3.5% belongs to the top ten. This entry is derived from a study of identical twins. The germline V gene has CDR1 SQVTM and CDR2 ANQGSEA. The CDR3 consists of 10 residues. Trimming stripped 7 bases from V and 6 bases from J, with 10 bases between. The sample was also linked to a second study, of yellow fever vaccine responses in identical twins.

The specimen sequenced was PBMCs. The sequence came from a woman aged 18-30 years in good health. V is TRBV29-1 and J is TRBJ2-7, with a weak D call TRBD2 (6 bases). CDR3 nucleotide sequence: TGCAGCGCGCGGGATTCCGAGCAGTACTTC. Residues: CSARDSEQYF.